This TCR beta chain derives from a study of CD8+CD57+ T cells in acquired aplastic anemia. For the study at large: Sorting CD4+ and CD8+ cells gave DNA averaging approximately 3 ug.

Genomic DNA, serving as template, underwent TCR beta VDJ and CDR3 profiling. TCRdb redid the calling of the reads with MiXCR, one entry per CDR3 protein. The sample shows 300,000 or so distinct CDR3 sequences, 45% to 65% of them seen only once. This clonotype occurred many times. V dropped 4 bases and J dropped 3; count of bases not matched to a gene: 1. Germline CDR1 is SGHTA and CDR2 is FQGTGA. This CDR3 region has 13 residues. The source of this sequence is a human donor with severe aplastic anemia or a healthy control (not recorded which). Sequencing was performed on sorted CD4+, CD8+, or CD8+CD57+ T cells (not recorded which) from PBMCs. The V call is TRBV7-3, the J call TRBJ1-1; 8 bases align to TRBD1. The CDR3 reads CASSSGGHTEAFF. CDR3 DNA sequence: TGTGCCAGCAGCTCAGGGGGCCACACTGAAGCTTTCTTT.